These 16 T cell receptor beta chains were sequenced from one sample in a study of tissue T cells after allogeneic stem cell transplantation. Sequenced by immunoSEQ multiplex PCR; TCRdb stores in-frame clones only, minus some. Of 15,000 to 20,000 clones listed, under 80% are singletons. The sequenced material came from spleen. The receptors come from a female BALB/c mouse in good health. These mice share the MHC haplotype H2-d.

Notes on this clone: The junction and the germline gene differ at one end; a read error may be behind it. The genes are named according to mouse. The read terminates 1 residue ahead of where the CDR3 ends, so the germline J gene completes it. The V and J genes are TRBV13-3 and TRBJ1-1; a possible D gene is TRBD1 (6 bases). The CDR3 runs to 13 residues. Germline V gene data show CDR1 as NNHDY and CDR2 as SYVADS. The CDR3 spells CASRQGGNTGVFF. The sequenced CDR3 bases are TGTGCCAGCAGACAGGGAGGGAACACAGGAGTCTTC.

A note on this clone: Gene names follow the mouse nomenclature. The part of the CDR3 DNA that was read is TGTGCCAGCGGTGAGGGCTGGGGGTATGAACAGTAC. This translates into CASGEGWGYEQY. The entire CDR3 protein reads CASGEGWGYEQYF. The chain uses TRBV13-2 and TRBJ2-7; the match to TRBD2 covers 7 bases. Coverage ceases 1 residue before the CDR3 finishes, and the germline J gene fills in the end. Germline V lookup: CDR1 NNHNN, CDR2 SYGAGS (reference sequence). The length of the CDR3 is 13 residues. V shed 2 bases and J 4 bases; nucleotides not matched to a gene: 3.

About this clone: Gene names refer to mouse genes. Read coverage stops 1 residue before the CDR3 terminus; the germline J gene supplies the remainder. This chain links TRBV31 with TRBJ1-6; tentatively, D is TRBD1 (6 bases). TRBJ1-6 is annotated as an ORF whose role is uncertain. The germline V gene has CDR1 GKSSPN and CDR2 SITVG. The CDR3 loop spans 15 amino acids. The V end lost 1 base, the J end lost 0 bases, and 7 bases lay between the germline ends. CDR3 bases read: TGTGCCTGGAGTCCGGGACATTCCTATAATTCGCCCCTCTAC. This translates into CAWSPGHSYNSPLY. The complete CDR3 reads CAWSPGHSYNSPLYF.

This clone was seen more than once but under ten times. Each gene name is a mouse one. The read terminates 1 residue before the CDR3 end, so the remaining end is supplied by the germline J gene. The rearrangement links TRBV5 to TRBJ2-7, with no clear D. Germline loops: CDR1 LGHNA, CDR2 YNLKQL (reference sequence). This CDR3 has 11 amino acids. The germline V and J ends were trimmed by 1 base and 7 bases, with 5 bases remaining between them. CDR3 region: CASSQVLEQYF. The covered CDR3 bases are TGTGCCAGCAGCCAAGTTTTAGAACAGTAC.

Comment on this clone: Gene names denote mouse genes. The CDR3 here is CASSQTASQNTLYF. The sequenced CDR3 bases are TGTGCCAGCAGTCAGACAGCTAGTCAAAACACCTTGTAC. V and J are TRBV4 and TRBJ2-4, with D possibly being TRBD1 (5 bases). From the germline J gene comes the end of the CDR3, since the read stops 1 residue before it. Germline CDR1 and CDR2: LGHDT and YNNKQL (reference sequence). V was trimmed by 6 bases and J by 0 bases, leaving 10 bases between them. The CDR3 runs to 14 residues.

The sample holds one count of this clone. Germline and genes here are mouse. The CDR3 end is not reached by the read, which stops 1 residue before it; the germline J gene fills it in. The J gene is TRBJ1-1, the V gene TRBV31; 8 nucleotides match TRBD1. After removal of 5 bases from V and 0 bases from J, the junction contained 2 bases not matched to a gene. In germline, CDR1 is GKSSPN, CDR2 SITVG. This CDR3 region has 13 residues. The CDR3 loop is CAWDRGSNTEVFF. The part of the CDR3 DNA that was read is TGTGCCTGGGACAGGGGATCAAACACAGAAGTCTTC.

With respect to this clone: Germline and genes here are mouse. The CDR3 is cut off 1 residue early in the read; its end comes from the germline J gene. This chain joins TRBV17 and TRBJ2-7; 11 bases are a match to TRBD2. The CDR3 length is 14 residues. Trimming at V came to 6 bases and at J to 4 bases, leaving 5 bases not matched to a gene. CDR1 is MNHDT and CDR2 is YYDKIL in the germline V gene. The sequenced CDR3 bases are TGTGCTAGCAGAAACCGGGACTGGGGGTATGAACAGTAC. It codes for CASRNRDWGYEQY. The full CDR3 is CASRNRDWGYEQYF.

In regard to this clone: The genes are named according to mouse. The sequenced fragment ends 1 residue before the CDR3 boundary, so the rest is inferred from the germline J gene. The genes are TRBV1 and TRBJ1-1; 8 nucleotides line up with TRBD1. Germline values: CDR1 NSQYPW, CDR2 LRSPGD (reference sequence). The CDR3 totals 14 residues. V dropped 0 bases and J dropped 5; count of bases not matched to a gene: 2. CDR3 region: CTCSADRGRTEVFF. The sequenced CDR3 bases are TGCACCTGCAGTGCAGACAGGGGGCGGACAGAAGTCTTC.

Points on this clone: Gene names and germline refer to mouse. The read ends 1 residue shy of where the CDR3 ends; the end is completed using the germline J gene. The J gene is TRBJ2-7, the V gene TRBV5; TRBD2 matches 10 bases. J was trimmed by 7 bases and V by 0 bases; bases with no gene match: 6. This CDR3 comprises 15 residues. The germline V gene encodes CDR1 LGHNA and CDR2 YNLKQL (reference sequence). The CDR3 sequence is CASSQDPRTGGEQYF. The covered CDR3 bases are TGTGCCAGCAGCCAAGATCCCCGGACTGGGGGAGAACAGTAC.

Note on this clone: Mouse germline and gene names are used. The observed sequence ends 1 residue before the CDR3 terminus, with the missing tail filled in from the germline J gene. This chain connects TRBV5 to TRBJ2-5; TRBD2 matches 8 bases. V was clipped by 0 bases and J by 5 bases; unmatched bases: 1. CDR1 is LGHNA, CDR2 YNLKQL, per germline (reference sequence). The CDR3 has 14 residues. The CDR3 sequence is CASSQDLGGDTQYF. The CDR3 DNA, read in part, is TGTGCCAGCAGCCAAGACCTGGGGGGAGACACCCAGTAC.

Comment on this clone: Gene names follow the mouse nomenclature. The read falls 1 residue short of the CDR3 end, and the missing part is taken from the germline J gene. The chain carries TRBV16 and TRBJ2-3, with TRBD2 identical over 7 bases. The J segment lost 0 bases and the V segment lost 0 bases, leaving 3 bases of the junction unmatched. The germline CDR1 and CDR2 sequences are SGHSA and FRNQAP. The CDR3 sequence is 16 residues long. Incomplete CDR3 DNA: TGTGCAAGCAGCTTAGAGGGGGGGGATAGTGCAGAAACGCTGTAT. Encoded protein: CASSLEGGDSAETLY. The CDR3 in its entirety is CASSLEGGDSAETLYF.

This clone was picked up a small number of times. Gene names follow the mouse nomenclature. The CDR3 end falls 1 residue outside the read, so it is completed with the germline J gene. The chain combines TRBV2 with TRBJ2-7; D is undetermined. V was shortened by 0 bases and J by 6 bases, with 9 bases between the two germline ends. This CDR3 spans 13 amino acids. Germline CDR1 reads LGHNA; CDR2 reads YSYQKL. The CDR3 sequence: CASSQEESFEQYF. The DNA read from the CDR3 is TGTGCCAGCAGCCAAGAGGAGTCTTTTGAACAGTAC.

This clone was found a few times. All gene names here are mouse names. The read ends 1 residue shy of where the CDR3 ends; the end is completed using the germline J gene. J is TRBJ2-2 and V is TRBV20; D is unclear. Germline CDR1 and CDR2: GFQATS and STVNSAI. Deletions cut 0 bases from V and 0 bases from J, with 5 bases between. The CDR3 is 14 residues long. This CDR3 reads CGARDASNTGQLYF. The part of the CDR3 DNA that was read is TGTGGTGCTAGGGACGCTTCAAACACCGGGCAGCTCTAC.

Note on this clone: Genes and germline are mouse. The observed sequence ends 1 residue before the CDR3 terminus, with the missing tail filled in from the germline J gene. The J gene is TRBJ2-3, the V gene TRBV5; TRBD2 agrees at 8 bases. This CDR3 is 16 amino acids long. The germline gives CDR1 LGHNA, CDR2 YNLKQL (reference sequence). The V segment lost 0 bases and the J segment 3 bases; nucleotides outside the gene matches: 5. The CDR3 bases that were read are TGTGCCAGCAGCCAAGATGAGGGGGGGCGAGCAGAAACGCTGTAT. It encodes CASSQDEGGRAETLY. In full, the CDR3 is CASSQDEGGRAETLYF.

On this clone: Gene labels here are mouse ones. With the read ending 1 residue before the CDR3 end, the germline J gene is used to fill in that end. V usage is TRBV5 and J usage is TRBJ2-3; 10 bases fit TRBD2. This CDR3 has 17 amino acids. The germline CDR1 and CDR2 sequences are LGHNA and YNLKQL (reference sequence). J gave up 0 bases and V 0 bases, and 3 bases lay outside the gene matches. This chain's CDR3 is CASSQDWGGASAETLYF. The CDR3 bases that were read are TGTGCCAGCAGCCAAGACTGGGGGGGCGCAAGTGCAGAAACGCTGTAT.

This clone was seen more than once but under ten times. The genes are named according to mouse. The read falls 1 residue short of the CDR3 end, and the missing part is taken from the germline J gene. The chain combines TRBV5 with TRBJ2-7; 8 positions match TRBD2. V was clipped by 1 base and J by 7 bases; unmatched bases: 3. In germline, CDR1 is LGHNA, CDR2 YNLKQL (reference sequence). The CDR3 totals 13 residues. CDR3 bases read: TGTGCCAGCAGCCAAGGCTGGGGGGAAGAACAGTAC. It encodes CASSQGWGEEQY. The entire CDR3 protein reads CASSQGWGEEQYF.